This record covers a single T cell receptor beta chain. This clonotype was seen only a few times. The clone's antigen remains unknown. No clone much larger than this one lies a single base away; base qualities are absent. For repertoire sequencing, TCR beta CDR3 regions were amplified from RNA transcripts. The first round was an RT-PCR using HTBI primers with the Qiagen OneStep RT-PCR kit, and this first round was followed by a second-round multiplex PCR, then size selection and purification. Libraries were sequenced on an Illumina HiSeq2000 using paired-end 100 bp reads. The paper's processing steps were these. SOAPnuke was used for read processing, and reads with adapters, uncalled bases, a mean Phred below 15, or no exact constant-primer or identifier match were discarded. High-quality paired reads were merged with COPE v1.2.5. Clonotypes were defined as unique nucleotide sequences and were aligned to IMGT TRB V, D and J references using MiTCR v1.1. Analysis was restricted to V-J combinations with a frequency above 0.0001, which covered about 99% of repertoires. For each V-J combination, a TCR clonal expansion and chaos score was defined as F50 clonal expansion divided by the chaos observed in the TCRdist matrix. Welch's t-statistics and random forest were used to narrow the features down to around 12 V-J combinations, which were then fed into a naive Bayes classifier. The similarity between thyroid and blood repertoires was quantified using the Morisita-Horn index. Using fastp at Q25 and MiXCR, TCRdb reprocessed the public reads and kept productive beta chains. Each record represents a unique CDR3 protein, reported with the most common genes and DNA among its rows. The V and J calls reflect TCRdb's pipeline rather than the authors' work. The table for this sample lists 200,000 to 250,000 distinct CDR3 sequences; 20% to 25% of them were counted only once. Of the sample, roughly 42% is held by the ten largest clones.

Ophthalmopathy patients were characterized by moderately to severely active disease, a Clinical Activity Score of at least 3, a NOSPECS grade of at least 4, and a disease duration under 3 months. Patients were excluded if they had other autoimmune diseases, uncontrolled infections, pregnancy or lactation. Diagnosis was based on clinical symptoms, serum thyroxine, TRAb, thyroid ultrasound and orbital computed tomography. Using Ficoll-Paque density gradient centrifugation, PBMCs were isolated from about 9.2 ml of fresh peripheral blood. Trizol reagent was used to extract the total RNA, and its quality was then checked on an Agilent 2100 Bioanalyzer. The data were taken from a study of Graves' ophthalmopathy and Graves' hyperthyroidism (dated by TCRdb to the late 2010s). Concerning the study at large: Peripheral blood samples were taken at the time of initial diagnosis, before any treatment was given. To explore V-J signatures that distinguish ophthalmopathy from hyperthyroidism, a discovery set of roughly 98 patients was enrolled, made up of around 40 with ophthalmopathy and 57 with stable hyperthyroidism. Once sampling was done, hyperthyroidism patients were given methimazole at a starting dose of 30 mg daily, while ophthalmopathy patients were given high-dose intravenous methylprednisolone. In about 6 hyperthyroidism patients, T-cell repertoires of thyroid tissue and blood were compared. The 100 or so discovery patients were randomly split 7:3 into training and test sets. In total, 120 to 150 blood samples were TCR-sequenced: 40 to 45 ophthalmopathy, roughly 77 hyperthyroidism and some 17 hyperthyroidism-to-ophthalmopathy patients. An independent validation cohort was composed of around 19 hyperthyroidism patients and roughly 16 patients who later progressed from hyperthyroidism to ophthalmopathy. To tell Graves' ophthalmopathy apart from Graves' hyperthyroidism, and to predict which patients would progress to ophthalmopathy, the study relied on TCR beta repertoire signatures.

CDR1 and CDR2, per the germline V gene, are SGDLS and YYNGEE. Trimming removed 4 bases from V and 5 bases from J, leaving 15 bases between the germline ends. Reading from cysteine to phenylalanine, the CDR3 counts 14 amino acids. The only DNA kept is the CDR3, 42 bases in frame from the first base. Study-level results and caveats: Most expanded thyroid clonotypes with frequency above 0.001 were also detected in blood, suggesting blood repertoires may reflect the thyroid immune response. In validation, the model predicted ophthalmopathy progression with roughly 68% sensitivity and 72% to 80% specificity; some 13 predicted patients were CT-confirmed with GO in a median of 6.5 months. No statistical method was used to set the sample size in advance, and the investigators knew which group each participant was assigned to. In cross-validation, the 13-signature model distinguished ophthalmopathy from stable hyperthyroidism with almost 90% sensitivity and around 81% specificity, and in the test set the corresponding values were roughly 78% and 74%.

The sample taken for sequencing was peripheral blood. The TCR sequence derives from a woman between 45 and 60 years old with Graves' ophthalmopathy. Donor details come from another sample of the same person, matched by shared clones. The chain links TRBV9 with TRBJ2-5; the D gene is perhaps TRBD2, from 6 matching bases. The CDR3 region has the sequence CASSSFRDSETQYF. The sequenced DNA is TGTGCCAGCAGCTCCTTCCGGGACTCGGAGACCCAGTACTTC.